These 12 T cell receptor beta chains were all obtained from the same sample, sequenced in a study of T-cell reconstitution after alpha-beta-depleted transplantation in children (dated by TCRdb to 2015 to 2016). Preparation of the library involved PCR. These reads were obtained on an Illumina HiSeq 2500. To normalize quantification of the TCRbeta repertoire, the TCR libraries were built with molecular barcoding that relied on unique molecular identifiers. TCRdb reworked the public reads: Q25 trimming with fastp, MiXCR clone assembly, productive beta chains retained. Merged by CDR3 protein, the rows form single entries marked with the most common genes and DNA. This sample is represented by some 110,000 distinct CDR3 sequences; about a tenth of them were singletons. The ten most abundant clones make up under 40% of the sample. According to the study, the label for this sample's treatment or condition signals: allogeneic hematopoietic cell transplantation with graft depleted of TCRalphabeta T cells and CD19 B cells.

Sequenced here: PBMCs, sampled before TCRalphabeta/CD19-depleted stem cell transplant. These TCRs come from a boy under 10 years old with acute lymphoblastic leukemia, due to receive a stem cell transplant.

In this sample, this clonotype turned up many times. CDR3 sequence (DNA): TGTGCCAGCAGCTTGGGACTAGCGGGAGTCTCAGATACGCAGTATTTT. Translating it yields CASSLGLAGVSDTQYF. The chain uses TRBV7-9 and TRBJ2-3, with 14 bases lining up with TRBD2. Trimming cost V 3 bases and J 4 bases; bases outside gene matches: 3. This CDR3 contains 16 residues. CDR1 and CDR2 (germline): SEHNR, FQNEAQ (reference sequence).

This clonotype showed up just a few times. The chain has TRBV5-1 and TRBJ2-1, with D tentatively TRBD1 or TRBD2 (5 bases each). CDR1 and CDR2 (germline): SGHRS, YFSETQ. V was clipped by 1 base and J by 7 bases, with 15 bases between them. CDR3 length equals 15 residues. This CDR3 is CASSLRDQGGNEQFF. The DNA of the CDR3 is TGCGCCAGCAGCTTGAGGGACCAGGGCGGGAATGAGCAGTTCTTC.

This clonotype was seen at least ten times. This chain joins TRBV20-1 and TRBJ2-3; D tentatively fits TRBD1 or TRBD2 (5 bases each). Trimming stripped 6 bases from V and 0 bases from J, with 10 bases between. Germline V gives CDR1 DFQATT, CDR2 SNEGSKA (reference sequence). The CDR3 contains 13 residues. As DNA, the CDR3 is TGCAGTGCCCCGGGACCCAGCACAGATACGCAGTATTTT. Translation gives CSAPGPSTDTQYF.

There are a few counts of this clonotype. V gene TRBV21-1 combines with J gene TRBJ2-3; the table assigns TRBD1, which was not confirmed against the DNA. TRBV21-1 is recorded as a pseudogene. This CDR3 is 19 amino acids long. CDR3 sequence (DNA): TGTGCCAGCAGCAAAGACACGGTACGAGAACAGGGGCACACAGATACGCAGTATTTT. It specifies CASSKDTVREQGHTDTQYF.

The CDR3 spells CASSWQGYTKAFF. In DNA, the CDR3 is TGTGCCAGCAGCTGGCAGGGATATACTAAAGCTTTCTTT. The chain joins TRBV7-2 to TRBJ1-1, with D maybe TRBD1 (5 bases). Germline CDR1 reads SGHTA; CDR2 reads FQGNSA. Between the trimmed V and J ends, which lost 4 bases and 9 bases, there was a span of 15 bases. CDR3 length equals 13 residues.

The table lists this clonotype with a few counts. The V gene is TRBV20-1, the J gene TRBJ2-5, with D hard to call. Per the germline V gene, CDR1 is DFQATT and CDR2 is SNEGSKA (reference sequence). Trimming took off 0 bases at V and 0 bases at J, with 17 bases between the two ends. The CDR3 is 17 amino acids. The CDR3, as DNA: TGCAGTGCTAGAGATCCCTTGGATACGGAATACCAAGAGACCCAGTACTTC. Amino acid sequence: CSARDPLDTEYQETQYF.

This clonotype came up a few times. The gene calls are TRBV5-1 and TRBJ1-5; TRBD1 aligns across 9 bases. After removal of 5 bases from V and 1 base from J, the junction contained 7 bases not matched to a gene. Germline V gene data show CDR1 as SGHRS and CDR2 as YFSETQ. This CDR3 is 16 amino acids long. DNA for the CDR3: TGCGCCAGCAGAGGGGACAGGGTAGGAAGCAATCAGCCCCAGCATTTT. It is translated as CASRGDRVGSNQPQHF.

The genes are TRBV3-1 and TRBJ2-2; possibly TRBD2 for D (5 bases). Germline V CDR1 and CDR2: LGHDT, YNNKEL (reference sequence). The CDR3 contains 17 residues. Trimming removed 6 bases from V and 3 bases from J, with 20 bases in between. The CDR3 coding sequence is TGTGCCAGCAGAAACCCCGGTCGGGTGCGGGACACCGGGGAGCTGTTTTTT. Residues: CASRNPGRVRDTGELFF.

About this clonotype: One junction end disagrees with the germline gene, perhaps due to a read error. The chain uses TRBV6-4 and TRBJ2-7; 7 bases map to TRBD1. Germline V lookup: CDR1 MRHNA, CDR2 SNTAGT. The CDR3 has 19 residues. The CDR3 coding sequence is TGTACCAGCAGTTTTTTTGGAGACAGGGCCAATTTCAGAAGCTACGAGCAGTACTTC. It codes for CTSSFFGDRANFRSYEQYF.

The genes are TRBV5-1 and TRBJ2-3; D is uncertain. The CDR3 sequence is 15 residues long. Germline V gene data show CDR1 as SGHRS and CDR2 as YFSETQ. The V end lost 2 bases, the J end lost 0 bases, and 10 bases lay between the germline ends. CDR3 DNA sequence: TGCGCCAGCAGCTTTCTGACTTCTAGCACAGATACGCAGTATTTT. Translated, it gives CASSFLTSSTDTQYF.

With respect to this clonotype: This may stem from a read error, because a much larger clone lies one nucleotide away. The rearrangement uses TRBV5-1 and TRBJ2-5; D might be TRBD1 (5 bases). Germline loops: CDR1 SGHRS, CDR2 YFSETQ. The CDR3 loop spans 13 amino acids. CDR3 loop: CANSVGLQETQYF. CDR3 sequence (DNA): TGCGCCAACAGCGTGGGGCTTCAAGAGACCCAGTACTTC.

This clonotype was seen ten or more times. The J gene is TRBJ2-1, the V gene TRBV10-2; 7 bases line up with TRBD2. This CDR3 spans 17 amino acids. V shed 5 bases and J 0 bases; nucleotides not matched to a gene: 10. Germline V gene lookup returns CDR1 WSHSY and CDR2 SAAADI. Here the CDR3 reads CASSLLAVLSSYNEQFF. CDR3 coding DNA: TGCGCCAGCAGTCTGCTAGCGGTCCTAAGCTCCTACAATGAGCAGTTCTTC.